Following are 4 T cell receptor beta chains from one sample sequenced in a study of T-cell memory formation after mild COVID-19. TCRdb reprocessed the 5' RACE reads via MiXCR and lists one record per CDR3 protein. Of under 150,000 distinct CDR3 sequences listed, approximately 21% are singletons. Sequenced material: PBMCs or a T cell subset sorted from them (not recorded which). The receptors were gathered from a young man who had mild COVID-19 (a few samples of this study predate the infection). Cell type and time point are not known.

The chain combines TRBV11-2 with TRBJ2-3; TRBD2 agrees at 7 bases. V trimming: 5 bases; J trimming: 0 bases; junction bases outside the gene matches: 5. Germline lookup yields CDR1 SGHAT and CDR2 FQNNGV. The CDR3 is made up of 15 amino acids. The CDR3 DNA follows: TGTGCCAGCAGCCGAGGGACTACCAGCACAGATACGCAGTATTTT. Protein sequence: CASSRGTTSTDTQYF.

This clonotype was detected a few times. The chain links TRBV5-1 to TRBJ1-1; unclear D gene. This CDR3 spans 11 amino acids. The V end was cut by 7 bases, the J end by 4 bases, with 8 bases between. The V gene's germline CDR1 is SGHRS and CDR2 YFSETQ. The CDR3 region is CASSGGTEAFF. The CDR3, as DNA: TGCGCCAGCTCTGGAGGCACTGAAGCTTTCTTT. Filled out from reference TRBV5-1 and TRBJ1-1, the complete variable domain reads KAGVTQTPRYLIKTRGQQVTLSCSPISGHRSVSWYQQTPGQGLQFLFEYFSETQRNKGNFPGRFSGRQFSNSRSEMNVSTLELGDSALYLCASSGGTEAFFGQGTRLTVV.

This clonotype showed up just a few times. This CDR3 reads CASSPLTGGETQYF. CDR3 DNA: TGCGCCAGCAGTCCTCTGACAGGGGGGGAGACCCAGTACTTC. The chain links TRBV23-1 to TRBJ2-5, with TRBD1 matching over 9 bases. TRBV23-1 is placed among ORFs of uncertain function. The junction had 5 bases not matched to a gene; V was cut back by 4 bases and J by 5 bases. CDR3 size: 14 residues.

This clonotype was seen more than once but under ten times. The chain joins TRBV6-5 to TRBJ2-5; D is uncertain. V gave up 0 bases and J gave up 6 bases, with 8 bases separating them. The length of the CDR3 is 13 residues. Germline CDR1 is MNHEY and CDR2 is SVGAGI. The CDR3 loop is CASSYSASKTQYF. In nucleotides, the CDR3 is TGTGCCAGCAGTTACTCGGCATCAAAGACCCAGTACTTC.